Each of the 16 T cell receptor beta chains below was sequenced from the same sample in a study of blood T cell repertoires in COVID-19. Sequenced by immunoSEQ multiplex PCR; TCRdb stores in-frame clones only, minus some. Of roughly 90,000 clones listed, 85% are singletons. The sequenced sample consisted of peripheral blood. These receptor sequences come from an older man with acute or convalescent COVID-19.

The chain employs TRBV6-5 and TRBJ1-2; D gene unclear. Germline-derived CDR1 and CDR2 are MNHEY and SVGAGI. Trimming removed 2 bases from V and 6 bases from J, with 10 bases in between. The CDR3 totals 13 residues. CDR3 DNA: TGTGCCAGCAGTTACGAGGCAGCTCATGGCTACACCTTC. Protein product: CASSYEAAHGYTF.

The gene calls are TRBV2 and TRBJ1-6, with TRBD1 matching over 7 bases. The CDR3 runs to 16 residues. From germline, CDR1 is SNHLY and CDR2 FYNNEI. The V and J ends lost 8 bases and 4 bases, in that order; junction bases with no gene match: 11. The CDR3 DNA sequence: TGTGCCAGCTCTTACAGGGGCCCTGCATATAATTCACCCCTCCACTTT. Translation: CASSYRGPAYNSPLHF.

V gene TRBV15 combines with J gene TRBJ1-5; TRBD1 might be the D (5 bases). The V end lost 4 bases, the J end lost 5 bases, and 24 bases lay between the germline ends. CDR3 size: 18 residues. Germline lookup yields CDR1 LNHNV and CDR2 YYDKDF (reference sequence). The CDR3 spells CATSNRLRRGDGDQPQHF. In DNA form, the CDR3 reads TGTGCCACCAGCAACCGCCTGAGACGGGGGGACGGAGATCAGCCCCAGCATTTT.

This chain connects TRBV9 to TRBJ2-3, with D possibly matching TRBD2 (7 bases). The V end was cut by 3 bases, the J end by 7 bases, with 21 bases between. The CDR3 totals 16 residues. Germline assignment: CDR1 SGDLS and CDR2 YYNGEE. The CDR3 reads CASSAPGRGGGNTQYF. CDR3 DNA sequence: TGTGCCAGCAGCGCCCCGGGCAGGGGCGGGGGTAATACGCAGTATTTT. Together with reference TRBV9 and TRBJ2-3, the CDR3 gives the full variable domain: DSGVTQTPKHLITATGQRVTLRCSPRSGDLSVYWYQQSLDQGLQFLIQYYNGEERAKGNILERFSAQQFPDLHSELNLSSLELGDSALYFCASSAPGRGGGNTQYFGPGTRLTVL.

This clone was picked up a small number of times. The chain joins TRBV7-9 to TRBJ1-1; the match to TRBD1 covers 7 bases. The V segment lost 5 bases and the J segment 7 bases; nucleotides outside the gene matches: 13. The CDR3 has 15 amino acids. Germline V gives CDR1 SEHNR, CDR2 FQNEAQ (reference sequence). DNA for the CDR3: TGTGCCAGCAGCCCCGCACCCAGGGGGAGATTTGAAGCTTTCTTT. Amino acid sequence: CASSPAPRGRFEAFF.

The rearrangement joins TRBV7-3 to TRBJ2-1, with D perhaps matching TRBD2 (6 bases). CDR3 length: 12 amino acids. Germline-derived CDR1 and CDR2 are SGHTA and FQGTGA. V was cut by 0 bases and J by 9 bases, with 6 bases left in between. The CDR3: CASSLTAGEQFF. For the CDR3, the DNA is TGTGCCAGCAGCTTAACAGCGGGTGAGCAGTTCTTC.

This chain uses TRBV7-2 with TRBJ2-1; TRBD2 aligns across 7 bases. The CDR3 is made up of 13 amino acids. In germline, CDR1 is SGHTA, CDR2 FQGNSA. J was trimmed by 8 bases and V by 5 bases; bases with no gene match: 6. The CDR3 bases are TGTGCCAGCAGCCCCCCACTAGCGCATGAGCAGTTCTTC. Its protein is CASSPPLAHEQFF.

The CDR3 region is CASTLAGVSTDTQYF. The CDR3 nucleotides read TGTGCCAGCACCCTAGCGGGGGTGAGCACAGATACGCAGTATTTT. This chain links TRBV2 with TRBJ2-3; 10 nucleotides agree with TRBD2. The germline V gene has CDR1 SNHLY and CDR2 FYNNEI. Trimming cost V 7 bases and J 0 bases; bases outside gene matches: 4. This CDR3 spans 15 amino acids.

This chain links TRBV7-8 with TRBJ2-5; 11 bases are a match to TRBD2. The CDR3 sequence is 16 residues long. Germline V lookup: CDR1 SGHVS, CDR2 FQNEAQ. Trimming took 4 bases from V and 1 from J; bases not matched to a gene: 5. CDR3 amino acids: CASSSTGLAAQETQYF. The CDR3 DNA sequence: TGTGCCAGCAGCTCTACGGGACTAGCGGCCCAAGAGACCCAGTACTTC.

V usage is TRBV3-1 (or the pseudogene TRBV3-2) and J usage is TRBJ1-3; D perhaps matches TRBD1 (6 bases). The ends were cut back, 1 base at V and 7 bases at J, with 8 bases in the middle. CDR1 and CDR2 (germline): LGHDT, YNNKEL (reference sequence). CDR3 length: 13 amino acids. The CDR3 loop reads CASSQVRGNTIYF. Here the CDR3 DNA reads TGTGCCAGCAGCCAAGTTAGGGGGAACACCATATATTTT.

This clone was observed a handful of times. V and J are TRBV7-3 and TRBJ2-1; 8 positions match TRBD1. CDR1 is SGHTA and CDR2 is FQGTGA in the germline V gene. The CDR3 length is 12 residues. V lost 5 bases to trimming and J lost 10 bases; unmatched junction nucleotides: 4. The CDR3 nucleotides are TGTGCCAGCAGCGCCTACAGGGGGGAGCAGTTCTTC. Translation gives CASSAYRGEQFF.

The rearrangement links TRBV28 to TRBJ2-3; TRBD2 matches at 8 bases. The trim removed 3 bases at V and 1 base at J, leaving 3 bases unmatched. CDR3 length: 15 residues. CDR1 and CDR2 (germline): MDHEN, SYDVKM. The CDR3 region has the DNA TGTGCCAGCAGTTTCTTGACTAGCGGCACAGATACGCAGTATTTT. It yields the protein CASSFLTSGTDTQYF.

This clone was recorded only once. V usage is TRBV28 and J usage is TRBJ1-3, with D unclear. V lost 7 bases and J lost 0, with 16 bases in between. CDR1 MDHEN and CDR2 SYDVKM come from the germline V gene. The CDR3 sequence is 16 residues long. The CDR3 coding sequence is TGTGCCAGCACCAAGGTAGGCAGGCACTCTGGAAACACCATATATTTT. Translated: CASTKVGRHSGNTIYF.

This clone was recorded a few times. This chain connects TRBV28 to TRBJ1-2; unclear D gene. Trimming stripped 2 bases from V and 0 bases from J, with 7 bases between. From germline, CDR1 is MDHEN and CDR2 SYDVKM. The CDR3 is made up of 14 amino acids. CDR3 in amino acids: CASSLNRANYGYTF. As DNA, the CDR3 is TGTGCCAGCAGTTTAAACAGAGCTAACTATGGCTACACCTTC.

The chain carries TRBV11-2 and TRBJ2-5; the match to TRBD2 covers 8 bases. Germline CDR1 is SGHAT and CDR2 is FQNNGV. V shed 5 bases and J 6 bases; nucleotides not matched to a gene: 14. The CDR3 covers 16 residues. The CDR3 region is CASSPPELGRAKTQYF. CDR3 DNA: TGTGCCAGCAGCCCCCCCGAGCTCGGGAGGGCTAAGACCCAGTACTTC.

This rearrangement joins TRBV7-3 to TRBJ2-5, with D possibly matching TRBD2 (7 bases). Trimming removed 4 bases from V and 2 bases from J, with 17 bases in between. CDR3 length: 16 amino acids. CDR1 is SGHTA and CDR2 is FQGTGA in the germline V gene. The CDR3 DNA is TGTGCCAGCAGCTCGACGGGGGCGGGAGCACAAGAGACCCAGTACTTC. It yields the protein CASSSTGAGAQETQYF.